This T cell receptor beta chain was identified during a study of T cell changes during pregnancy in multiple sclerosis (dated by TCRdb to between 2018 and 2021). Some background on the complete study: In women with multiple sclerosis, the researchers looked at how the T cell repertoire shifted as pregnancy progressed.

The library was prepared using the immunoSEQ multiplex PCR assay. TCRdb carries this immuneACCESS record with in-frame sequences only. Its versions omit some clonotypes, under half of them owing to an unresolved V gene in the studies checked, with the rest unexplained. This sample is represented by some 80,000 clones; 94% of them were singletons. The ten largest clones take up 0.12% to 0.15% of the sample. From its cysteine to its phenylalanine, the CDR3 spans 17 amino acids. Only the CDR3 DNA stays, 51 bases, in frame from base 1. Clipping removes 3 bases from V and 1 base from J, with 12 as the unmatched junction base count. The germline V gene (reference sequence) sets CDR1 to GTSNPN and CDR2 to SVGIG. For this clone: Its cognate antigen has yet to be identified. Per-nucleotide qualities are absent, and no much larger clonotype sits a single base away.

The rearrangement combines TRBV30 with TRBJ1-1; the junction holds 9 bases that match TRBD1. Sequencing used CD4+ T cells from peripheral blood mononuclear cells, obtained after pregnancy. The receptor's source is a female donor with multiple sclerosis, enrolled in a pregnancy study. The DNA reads TGTGCCTGGAGCCGGGACAGGGCGCGGCGGTGGAACACTGAAGCTTTCTTT. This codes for CAWSRDRARRWNTEAFF.